This entry describes one TCR beta chain. The data belong to a study of shared clonotypes between healthy human individuals. Clones were read by immunoSEQ multiplex PCR, and TCRdb kept only the in-frame ones, dropping some. The profile shows around 530,000 clones, around 78% of them singletons. The V gene end was trimmed by 3 bases and the J gene end by 4 bases; junction bases not matched to a gene: 6. Germline V CDR1 and CDR2: SGHRS, YFSETQ. The CDR3 contains 15 residues. This rearrangement joins TRBV5-1 to TRBJ2-7; TRBD2 agrees at 11 bases. The sequence came from a woman aged 40-49 years in good health. Some clones in this sample may be carry-over from other donors' samples. Sequencing input: PBMCs. The CDR3 DNA reads TGCGCCAGCAGCTCTACTAGCGGGAGTGGGTACGAGCAGTACTTC. It codes for CASSSTSGSGYEQYF.